A selection of T cell receptor beta chains follows, all from one sample in a study of blood T cell repertoires in COVID-19. Repertoires were generated with immunoSEQ multiplex PCR, while TCRdb's copy carries only in-frame clones and drops some. The sample lists about 45,000 clones, approximately 88% seen once, with about 0.4% in the top ten. Specimen: peripheral blood. Receptors were obtained from a human donor in a cohort sampled during active COVID-19. Both conserved end residues are part of each CDR3. D genes are given only for firm matches.

V: TRBV9; J: TRBJ2-7; D: TRBD1; DNA: TGTGCCAGCAGCTCCGGGACAGGGGACTCCTACGAGCAGTACTTC; CDR3: CASSSGTGDSYEQYF
V: TRBV12-3/TRBV12-4; J: TRBJ1-2; D: TRBD1; DNA: TGTGCCAGCAGTCCGGGACAGGGGTCTGGCTACACCTTC; CDR3: CASSPGQGSGYTF
V: TRBV4-1; J: TRBJ1-3; D: NA; DNA: TGCGCCAGCAGCCAAGATTGGAGTACTGGAAACACCATATATTTT; CDR3: CASSQDWSTGNTIYF
V: TRBV6-5; J: TRBJ1-2; D: TRBD1; DNA: TGTGCCAGCAGCGGGGGACAGTATAACTATGGCTACACCTTC; CDR3: CASSGGQYNYGYTF
V: TRBV12-3/TRBV12-4; J: TRBJ1-2; D: NA; DNA: TGTGCCAGCAGTTTACAGTCTCCAAGTGGCTACACCTTC; CDR3: CASSLQSPSGYTF
V: TRBV7-2; J: TRBJ2-1; D: NA; DNA: TGTGCCAGCAGCTTAGATGGTCTGAGCTCCTACAATGAGCAGTTCTTC; CDR3: CASSLDGLSSYNEQFF
V: TRBV24-1; J: TRBJ1-4; D: TRBD1; DNA: TGTGCCACCAGTGATTTTGGGGGGGACAGGGTTGGACGAAAACTGTTTTTT; CDR3: CATSDFGGDRVGRKLFF
V: TRBV29-1; J: TRBJ2-2; D: NA; DNA: TGCAGCGTTTTGGGTATCGATCGGGGCACCGGGGAGCTGTTTTTT; CDR3: CSVLGIDRGTGELFF
V: TRBV7-2; J: TRBJ2-5; D: TRBD1; DNA: TGTGCCAGCAGCTCGGGACAGGGGCGCCAAGAGACCCAGTACTTC; CDR3: CASSSGQGRQETQYF
V: TRBV4-3; J: TRBJ2-7; D: NA; DNA: TGCGCCAGCAGCCCCACTGGACAGTCCAGGAGCGACGAGCAGTACTTC; CDR3: CASSPTGQSRSDEQYF
V: TRBV10-3; J: TRBJ1-1; D: TRBD1; DNA: TGTGCCATCAGAGAGGGGGGACAGGGGAACACTGAAGCTTTCTTT; CDR3: CAIREGGQGNTEAFF
V: TRBV27; J: TRBJ1-5; D: TRBD1; DNA: TGTGCCAGCAGTTTACAGGGGGCACGCAATCAGCCCCAGCATTTT; CDR3: CASSLQGARNQPQHF
V: TRBV25-1; J: TRBJ1-2; D: NA; DNA: TGTGCCAGCAGTGAATTATTAAACAGCTCCTATGGCTACACCTTC; CDR3: CASSELLNSSYGYTF
V: TRBV11-2; J: TRBJ1-6; D: TRBD1; DNA: TGTGCCAGCAGCTCACACAGGGGGCAGAGGGCCCTTTCACCCCTCCACTTT; CDR3: CASSSHRGQRALSPLHF
V: TRBV10-3; J: TRBJ2-1; D: TRBD2; DNA: TGTGCCCTACGAGCGGGGGACAATGAGCAGTTCTTC; CDR3: CALRAGDNEQFF
V: TRBV29-1; J: TRBJ1-2; D: TRBD1; DNA: TGCAGCGTTGAAAGGGGGGACAGTGGTTATGGCTACACCTTC; CDR3: CSVERGDSGYGYTF
V: TRBV6-2/TRBV6-3; J: TRBJ1-3; D: NA; DNA: TGTGCCAGCAGTTACTCTACCAGACGGGACACTGGAAACACCATATATTTT; CDR3: CASSYSTRRDTGNTIYF
V: TRBV3-1/TRBV3-2; J: TRBJ1-4; D: TRBD1; DNA: TGTGCCAGCAGCCAAGGGGACAGGGCCAGTGAAAAACTGTTTTTT; CDR3: CASSQGDRASEKLFF
V: TRBV6-1; J: TRBJ2-3; D: TRBD1; DNA: TGTGCCAGCAGTGAACTGGGGACAGACACAGATACGCAGTATTTT; CDR3: CASSELGTDTDTQYF